The 23 T cell receptor beta chains below come from one sample, sequenced in a study of identical twins. One entry per CDR3 protein, called by TCRdb with MiXCR from the 5' RACE reads. The sample holds 600,000 to 850,000 distinct CDR3 sequences, 15% to 20% seen once. These data also formed part of another study, on T cells expressing NK-cell markers.

Specimen: PBMCs. The receptors derive from a woman aged 18-30 years in good health.

The chain combines TRBV12-3 or TRBV12-4 with TRBJ2-3; D not certain. Trimming left V 3 bases short and J 0 bases short, with 7 bases between. The CDR3 sequence is 14 residues long. CDR3 DNA sequence: TGTGCCAGCAGTTTGAGTACTAGCACAGATACGCAGTATTTT. It specifies CASSLSTSTDTQYF.

This chain connects TRBV12-5 to TRBJ2-1; D is possibly TRBD2 (6 bases). Trimming shortened V by 7 bases and J by 6 bases, and 16 bases separated the two germline ends. The CDR3 is 14 residues long. The germline gives CDR1 LGHNT, CDR2 FRNRAP. The CDR3 coding sequence is TGTGCTAGTGCCCTACTAGCTCCCGGCAATGAGCAGTTCTTC. Its protein product is CASALLAPGNEQFF.

This clonotype has only a few counts. J is TRBJ2-7 and V is TRBV29-1, with 7 bases matching TRBD1. The CDR3 consists of 13 residues. The junction had 8 bases not matched to a gene; V was cut back by 6 bases and J by 3 bases. Germline V gene data show CDR1 as SQVTM and CDR2 as ANQGSEA. In DNA, the CDR3 is TGCAGCGTACAACCGGGACAGCACTACGAGCAGTACTTC. Protein sequence: CSVQPGQHYEQYF.

This clonotype was found many times. The chain couples TRBV12-3 or TRBV12-4 to TRBJ1-1; no firm D call. V lost 7 bases and J lost 6, with 12 bases in between. The CDR3 is 12 amino acids. The CDR3 here is CASTRAAAEAFF. The DNA of the CDR3 is TGTGCCAGCACCCGGGCCGCAGCTGAAGCTTTCTTT.

The V gene is TRBV10-1, the J gene TRBJ2-7; D might be TRBD1 (6 bases). The CDR3 runs 14 residues. Germline V gene sequence: CDR1 WNHNN, CDR2 SYGVQD (reference sequence). V was shortened by 5 bases and J by 0 bases, with 11 bases between the two germline ends. CDR3 in amino acids: CASSRQDNSYEQYF. In DNA form, the CDR3 reads TGCGCCAGCAGTAGACAGGACAACTCCTACGAGCAGTACTTC.

The chain links TRBV5-1 to TRBJ2-1; no clear D gene. CDR3 size: 14 residues. Looked up from germline, CDR1 is SGHRS and CDR2 is YFSETQ. V lost 4 bases and J 5 bases, leaving 13 bases between the germline ends. CDR3 sequence reads: CASSIPYTDNEQFF. CDR3 coding DNA: TGCGCCAGCAGCATACCCTATACAGACAATGAGCAGTTCTTC.

This clonotype was counted only a few times. The chain combines TRBV5-1 with TRBJ2-5; D possibly corresponds to TRBD1 (6 bases). Germline values: CDR1 SGHRS, CDR2 YFSETQ. CDR3 length equals 14 residues. V dropped 7 bases and J dropped 2 bases, with 15 bases sitting between them. As DNA, the CDR3 is TGCGCCAGCTCCCGAAGCGGACAGCAAGAGACCCAGTACTTC. This sequence encodes CASSRSGQQETQYF.

The chain uses TRBV20-1 and TRBJ2-7; 16 bases are shared with TRBD2. The length of the CDR3 is 19 residues. Germline V gene data show CDR1 as DFQATT and CDR2 as SNEGSKA (reference sequence). The CDR3: CRGRIPGQGLAGGIYEQYF. CDR3 DNA sequence: TGCAGGGGCCGGATTCCGGGCCAGGGACTAGCGGGAGGGATCTACGAGCAGTACTTC.

V usage is TRBV9 and J usage is TRBJ1-4, with no clear D. The V and J ends lost 0 bases and 3 bases respectively, with 9 bases between them. Germline V lookup: CDR1 SGDLS, CDR2 YYNGEE. The CDR3 has 15 residues. For the CDR3, the DNA is TGTGCCAGCAGCGTAGGCAGCCGTGCTAATGAAAAACTGTTTTTT. Protein: CASSVGSRANEKLFF.

The chain joins TRBV20-1 to TRBJ2-5, with D hard to call. This CDR3 is 12 amino acids long. The V and J ends lost 6 bases and 5 bases respectively, with 13 bases between them. Germline V gene sequence: CDR1 DFQATT, CDR2 SNEGSKA (reference sequence). In DNA form, the CDR3 reads TGCAGTGCCCGACCGTCAAGGGAGACCCAGTACTTC. It translates to CSARPSRETQYF.

CDR3 nucleotide sequence: TGCAGTGCTACTAGCGGGGGAAACAGGGATACGCAGTATTTT. This translates into CSATSGGNRDTQYF. This chain joins TRBV20-1 and TRBJ2-3; TRBD2 aligns across 10 bases. Germline values: CDR1 DFQATT, CDR2 SNEGSKA (reference sequence). Trimming cost V 4 bases and J 6 bases; bases outside gene matches: 7. The CDR3 spans 14 residues.

This clonotype was seen a few times. As DNA, the CDR3 is TGCAGCGTTGAACTCGGGGCGGGAGTAAAGTTCTTC. Its protein is CSVELGAGVKFF. This sequence joins TRBV29-1 and TRBJ2-1, with 7 bases aligning to TRBD2. Germline CDR1 and CDR2: SQVTM and ANQGSEA. This CDR3 spans 12 amino acids. V trimming: 2 bases; J trimming: 14 bases; junction bases outside the gene matches: 9.

This clonotype has just a few counts. This chain uses TRBV19 with TRBJ2-7; 10 bases align to TRBD2. The V and J ends lost 4 bases and 0 bases, in that order; junction bases with no gene match: 3. Germline values: CDR1 LNHDA, CDR2 SQIVND (reference sequence). CDR3 length: 15 residues. The CDR3 spells CASSTASGSSYEQYF. For the CDR3, the DNA is TGTGCCAGTAGTACGGCTAGCGGGAGCTCCTACGAGCAGTACTTC.

In this sample, this clonotype turned up a few times. The chain couples TRBV20-1 to TRBJ2-3; D is unresolved. Trimming left V 5 bases short and J 8 bases short, with 11 bases between. Per the germline V gene, CDR1 is DFQATT and CDR2 is SNEGSKA (reference sequence). This CDR3 has 11 residues. The CDR3 DNA reads as TGCAGTGCTTACGTAGTAGCTACGCAGTATTTT. Protein: CSAYVVATQYF.

The chain is built from TRBV5-6 and TRBJ2-1; 11 nucleotides line up with TRBD2. Germline loops: CDR1 SGHDT, CDR2 YYEEEE. This CDR3 has 15 residues. V dropped 3 bases and J dropped 7; count of bases not matched to a gene: 6. Written as DNA, the CDR3 is TGTGCCAGCAGCTCCGGGACTAGCGGCCTGAATGAGCAGTTCTTC. It encodes CASSSGTSGLNEQFF.

This clonotype has more than one count but fewer than ten. V and J are TRBV20-1 and TRBJ2-4; the D gene is possibly TRBD2 (7 bases). The CDR3 sequence is 16 residues long. With 3 bases removed from V and 6 bases from J, the gap between germline ends came to 21 bases. In germline, CDR1 is DFQATT, CDR2 SNEGSKA (reference sequence). Here the CDR3 reads CSASLGRGGVGNIQYF. CDR3 nucleotides: TGCAGTGCTAGTCTAGGCCGCGGGGGCGTAGGAAACATTCAGTACTTC.

This clonotype was seen only a few times. This chain links TRBV7-9 with TRBJ1-2; no definite D call. The V end lost 6 bases, the J end lost 0 bases, and 11 bases lay between the germline ends. Germline CDR1 SEHNR, CDR2 FQNEAQ (reference sequence). The CDR3 consists of 14 residues. This CDR3 is CASRPGPANYGYTF. The CDR3 coding sequence is TGTGCCAGCAGACCAGGACCAGCTAACTATGGCTACACCTTC.

V gene TRBV6-1 combines with J gene TRBJ2-7; possibly TRBD2 for D (6 bases). V gave up 8 bases and J gave up 3 bases, with 23 bases separating them. CDR1 MNHNS and CDR2 SASEGT come from the germline V gene. The CDR3 has 16 amino acids. CDR3 residues: CASLSHGTPKRYEQYF. The CDR3 DNA is TGTGCCAGCCTCAGCCACGGGACTCCAAAACGCTACGAGCAGTACTTC.

V gene TRBV19 combines with J gene TRBJ2-2; TRBD1 matches at 7 bases. This CDR3 is built from 14 residues. Germline CDR1 and CDR2: LNHDA and SQIVND (reference sequence). Germline trimming cut 8 bases from V and 6 bases from J; bases unmatched to any gene: 9. Here the CDR3 reads CASGRQGPPGELFF. The CDR3 DNA follows: TGTGCCAGTGGACGACAGGGCCCCCCCGGGGAGCTGTTTTTT.

This clonotype has only a few counts. The V gene is TRBV4-3, the J gene TRBJ2-3; 8 nucleotides match TRBD2. Germline V gene data show CDR1 as LGHNA and CDR2 as YSLEER. The length of the CDR3 is 19 residues. J was trimmed by 2 bases and V by 0 bases; bases with no gene match: 13. The CDR3 coding sequence is TGCGCCAGCAGCCAAGATACGTCCGCGGGACTAGTATCCACAGATACGCAGTATTTT. Translated: CASSQDTSAGLVSTDTQYF.

This clonotype has a handful of counts. The chain is built from TRBV6-5 and TRBJ1-1, with D possibly matching TRBD1 (5 bases). Trimming left V 4 bases short and J 0 bases short, with 15 bases between. The CDR3 extends over 16 amino acids. CDR1 is MNHEY and CDR2 is SVGAGI in the germline V gene. The CDR3 reads CASSWGAGRMNTEAFF. CDR3 sequence (DNA): TGTGCCAGCAGTTGGGGCGCAGGCCGCATGAACACTGAAGCTTTCTTT.

The J gene is TRBJ2-7, the V gene TRBV12-5; D not certain. The CDR3 runs to 13 residues. V was shortened by 6 bases and J by 3 bases, with 12 bases between the two germline ends. Germline CDR1 reads LGHNT; CDR2 reads FRNRAP. The CDR3 bases are TGTGCTAGTGGCCACCGGGTGGGCTACGAGCAGTACTTC. Translating it yields CASGHRVGYEQYF.

This clonotype has a count of ten or more. DNA for the CDR3: TGTGCCAGCAGTAAGGGGGCTCAGCGGTCCACAGATACGCAGTATTTT. Protein sequence: CASSKGAQRSTDTQYF. V usage is TRBV7-2 and J usage is TRBJ2-3; TRBD1 matches 7 bases. From germline, CDR1 is SGHTA and CDR2 FQGNSA. Losses at the gene ends were 6 bases for V and 2 bases for J; bases not matched to a gene: 11. This CDR3 has 16 residues.